This entry lists 30 T cell receptor beta chains sequenced from one sample in a study of T cell responses to AZD1222 COVID-19 vaccine. Assay: immunoSEQ multiplex PCR; the TCRdb copy retains only in-frame clones and omits some. The sample contains around 99,000 clones, about 90% of which appear only once. Material: peripheral blood, obtained 28 days after the second AZD1222 dose. These receptors came from an adult who received the AZD1222 COVID-19 vaccine.

This chain connects TRBV30 to TRBJ1-5, with D unclear. The germline V gene encodes CDR1 GTSNPN and CDR2 SVGIG (reference sequence). Trimming took 0 bases from V and 5 from J, leaving 11 bases between them. CDR3 length: 14 residues. CDR3 protein: CAWSVRASYQPQHF. In DNA, the CDR3 is TGTGCCTGGAGTGTAAGAGCCTCTTATCAGCCCCAGCATTTT.

The CDR3 reads CASSLRGFGITEAFF. The CDR3 nucleotides are TGTGCCAGCAGTTTACGGGGGTTTGGTATCACTGAAGCTTTCTTT. The J gene is TRBJ1-1, the V gene TRBV27; a possible D gene is TRBD1 (5 bases). Per the germline V gene, CDR1 is MNHEY and CDR2 is SMNVEV (reference sequence). The CDR3 covers 15 residues. V lost 2 bases to trimming and J lost 4 bases, with 14 bases between them.

This chain connects TRBV7-3 to TRBJ1-6; 8 bases align to TRBD1. This CDR3 comprises 14 residues. Germline CDR1 SGHTA, CDR2 FQGTGA. V gave up 5 bases and J gave up 7 bases; unmatched junction bases: 4. The CDR3 region is CASSARGPNSPLHF. The CDR3 DNA reads TGTGCCAGCAGCGCCAGGGGGCCGAATTCACCCCTCCACTTT.

This clone was seen only once. The chain employs TRBV5-1 and TRBJ2-2; D is possibly TRBD1 or TRBD2 (6 bases each). Trimming removed 2 bases at V and 4 bases at J, with 12 bases between. The CDR3 sequence is 15 residues long. CDR1 SGHRS and CDR2 YFSETQ come from the germline V gene. CDR3 nucleotides: TGCGCCAGCAGCTTTTGGGGGGCAACCACCGGGGAGCTGTTTTTT. This encodes CASSFWGATTGELFF.

The gene calls are TRBV7-9 and TRBJ2-7; D is undetermined. The CDR3 totals 13 residues. V lost 4 bases, J lost 3 bases, and 10 bases lay in between. Germline-derived CDR1 and CDR2 are SEHNR and FQNEAQ (reference sequence). DNA for the CDR3: TGTGCCAGCAGCTCCCCATCCCTCTACGAGCAGTACTTC. This encodes CASSSPSLYEQYF. Together with reference TRBV7-9 and TRBJ2-7, the CDR3 gives the full variable domain: DTGVSQNPRHKITKRGQNVTFRCDPISEHNRLYWYRQTLGQGPEFLTYFQNEAQLEKSRLLSDRFSAERPKGSFSTLEIQRTEQGDSAMYLCASSSPSLYEQYFGPGTRLTVT.

The chain has TRBV11-2 and TRBJ2-5; D is possibly TRBD1 or TRBD2 (5 bases each). There are 15 residues in the CDR3. Germline V gene data show CDR1 as SGHAT and CDR2 as FQNNGV. V lost 1 base, J lost 2 bases, and 11 bases lay in between. CDR3 amino acids: CASSLARGAQETQYF. In nucleotides, the CDR3 is TGTGCCAGCAGCTTAGCACGAGGGGCTCAAGAGACCCAGTACTTC.

The chain carries TRBV29-1 and TRBJ1-1; TRBD1 matches at 7 bases. The CDR3 runs 12 residues. Germline V gives CDR1 SQVTM, CDR2 ANQGSEA. The ends lost 4 bases at V and 1 base at J; junction bases unmatched: 0. In DNA form, the CDR3 reads TGCAGCGTTGGACAGGGGAACACTGAAGCTTTCTTT. As protein: CSVGQGNTEAFF. The full variable domain, its missing parts supplied by reference TRBV29-1 and TRBJ1-1, is SAVISQKPSRDICQRGTSLTIQCQVDSQVTMMFWYRQQPGQSLTLIATANQGSEATYESGFVIDKFPISRPNLTFSTLTVSNMSPEDSSIYLCSVGQGNTEAFFGQGTRLTVV.

V and J are TRBV12-3 or TRBV12-4 and TRBJ1-6, with 10 bases identical to TRBD1. V shed 6 bases and J 8 bases; nucleotides not matched to a gene: 1. The CDR3 consists of 13 residues. CDR3 residues: CASRTGGYSPLHF. The CDR3 DNA reads TGTGCCAGCAGGACAGGGGGCTATTCACCCCTCCACTTT.

V is TRBV7-8 and J is TRBJ1-5, with D possibly being TRBD1 (5 bases). The CDR3 consists of 14 residues. Trimming removed 2 bases from V and 6 bases from J, with 11 bases in between. Per germline, CDR1 SGHVS and CDR2 FQNEAQ. The CDR3 is CASSLRGLGQPQHF. In DNA, the CDR3 is TGTGCCAGCAGCTTAAGGGGTCTGGGTCAGCCCCAGCATTTT.

CDR3 in DNA: TGTGCCAGCAGCCCCCCGACACTCACAGATACGCAGTATTTT. Translated, it gives CASSPPTLTDTQYF. This sequence joins TRBV7-2 and TRBJ2-3; D is unresolved. Trimming stripped 5 bases from V and 2 bases from J, with 11 bases between. Germline V gene data show CDR1 as SGHTA and CDR2 as FQGNSA. The CDR3 has 14 residues.

The chain combines TRBV3-1 (or the pseudogene TRBV3-2) with TRBJ1-1; D gene unclear. CDR3 length: 14 amino acids. CDR1 LGHDT and CDR2 YNNKEL come from the germline V gene (reference sequence). V was shortened by 1 base and J by 0 bases, with 6 bases between the two germline ends. The CDR3 bases are TGTGCCAGCAGCCAAGCACTGATGAACACTGAAGCTTTCTTT. Residues: CASSQALMNTEAFF.

This chain joins TRBV4-1 and TRBJ2-1; D is undetermined. The CDR3 consists of 11 residues. The ends were cut back, 1 base at V and 8 bases at J, with 3 bases in the middle. The germline gives CDR1 MGHRA, CDR2 YSYEKL. CDR3 residues: CASSQAHEQFF. For the CDR3, the DNA is TGCGCCAGCAGCCAAGCCCATGAGCAGTTCTTC.

The gene calls are TRBV28 and TRBJ2-3; the D is unclear. Trimming cost V 4 bases and J 2 bases, with 13 bases left between them. Germline CDR1 reads MDHEN; CDR2 reads SYDVKM. The CDR3 totals 15 residues. This chain's CDR3 is CASSSLDGFTDTQYF. The CDR3 DNA reads as TGTGCCAGCAGTTCCCTGGACGGCTTCACAGATACGCAGTATTTT.

Written as DNA, the CDR3 is TGCAGCGTTGAACGGATCATGAACACTGAAGCTTTCTTT. Translation gives CSVERIMNTEAFF. The chain is built from TRBV29-1 and TRBJ1-1, with D uncertain. The CDR3 has 13 amino acids. The V gene lost 2 bases and the J gene lost 0 bases, with 7 bases spanning the gap. The germline V gene encodes CDR1 SQVTM and CDR2 ANQGSEA.

The chain is built from TRBV5-1 and TRBJ2-5; D is unresolved. V was pared by 0 bases and J by 7 bases, with 16 bases between. The V gene's germline CDR1 is SGHRS and CDR2 YFSETQ. The CDR3 has 15 residues. The CDR3 here is CASSLDGATPGTQYF. CDR3 in DNA: TGCGCCAGCAGCTTGGATGGCGCTACCCCGGGGACCCAGTACTTC.

The chain joins TRBV30 to TRBJ2-2; D is uncertain. The CDR3 spans 11 residues. Trimming left V 0 bases short and J 7 bases short, with 3 bases between. CDR1 is GTSNPN, CDR2 SVGIG, per germline (reference sequence). CDR3 residues: CAWSVIGELFF. DNA for the CDR3: TGTGCCTGGAGTGTGATCGGGGAGCTGTTTTTT.

J is TRBJ1-6 and V is TRBV21-1. TRBV21-1 is a pseudogene. The CDR3 loop spans 13 amino acids. CDR3 sequence: CASSKREDSPLHF. The CDR3 DNA is TGTGCCAGCAGCAAACGGGAGGATTCACCCCTCCACTTT.

This clone has only one observation. The J gene is TRBJ1-6, the V gene TRBV6-2 or TRBV6-3; tentatively, D is TRBD1 (6 bases). Germline V CDR1 and CDR2: MNHEY, SVGEGT. Deletions cut 2 bases from V and 10 bases from J, with 15 bases between. This CDR3 is 15 amino acids long. CDR3 in DNA: TGTGCCAGCAGTTACCGCCAGGGGTGGGAGTCACCCCTCCACTTT. This translates into CASSYRQGWESPLHF.

This clone was observed a single time. The CDR3: CASRSAGSSYNSPLHF. CDR3 DNA sequence: TGTGCCAGCAGATCAGCAGGGAGCTCCTATAATTCACCCCTCCACTTT. The V gene is TRBV3-1 (or the pseudogene TRBV3-2), the J gene TRBJ1-6; TRBD1 is a possible D gene (5 bases). This CDR3 comprises 16 residues. Trimming stripped 6 bases from V and 0 bases from J, with 12 bases between. Germline assignment: CDR1 LGHDT and CDR2 YNNKEL (reference sequence).

The chain employs TRBV21-1 and TRBJ1-2; TRBD1 is the table's D call and was not checked against the DNA. TRBV21-1 is noted as a pseudogene. This CDR3 region has 15 residues. CDR3 in amino acids: CASSTPRRTGDGYTF. CDR3 sequence (DNA): TGTGCCAGCAGCACCCCTCGTAGGACAGGGGACGGCTACACCTTC.

V and J are TRBV28 and TRBJ2-6; D not resolved. This CDR3 has 16 amino acids. Between the trimmed V and J ends, which lost 1 base and 0 bases, there was a span of 7 bases. Germline assignment: CDR1 MDHEN and CDR2 SYDVKM. This chain's CDR3 is CASSLYVLSGANVLTF. The CDR3, as DNA: TGTGCCAGCAGTTTATATGTTCTCTCTGGGGCCAACGTCCTGACTTTC.

V gene TRBV10-3 combines with J gene TRBJ1-6; TRBD1 might be the D (6 bases). This CDR3 is 13 amino acids long. V was clipped by 5 bases and J by 6 bases, with 8 bases between them. The germline gives CDR1 ENHRY, CDR2 SYGVKD. Here the CDR3 DNA reads TGTGCCATCAGTAGGGACACTAATTCACCCCTCCACTTT. This gives the protein CAISRDTNSPLHF.

The V gene is TRBV18, the J gene TRBJ1-5, with 7 bases matching TRBD1. Germline V gives CDR1 KGHSH, CDR2 LQKENI. The CDR3 loop spans 17 amino acids. The J segment lost 0 bases and the V segment lost 3 bases, leaving 8 bases of the junction unmatched. This CDR3 is CASSPNGGGYSNQPQHF. In nucleotides, the CDR3 is TGTGCCAGCTCACCCAACGGAGGGGGCTATAGCAATCAGCCCCAGCATTTT.

The chain combines TRBV4-3 with TRBJ2-3; TRBD2 is a possible D gene (6 bases). Germline CDR1 LGHNA, CDR2 YSLEER. The CDR3 has 14 amino acids. V lost 1 base, J lost 4 bases, and 9 bases lay in between. The DNA of the CDR3 is TGCGCCAGCAGCCAAGGGACTACTTCAGATACGCAGTATTTT. Protein sequence: CASSQGTTSDTQYF.

The rearrangement joins TRBV4-3 to TRBJ1-1; D is perhaps TRBD1 (5 bases). Germline V gene data show CDR1 as LGHNA and CDR2 as YSLEER. V was clipped by 2 bases and J by 1 base, with 5 bases between them. The CDR3 consists of 13 residues. CDR3 bases: TGCGCCAGCAGCCAAACAGGGAACACTGAAGCTTTCTTT. As protein: CASSQTGNTEAFF.

Regarding this clone: At one end, the junction sequence differs from germline, possibly due to a read error. The V call is TRBV12-3 or TRBV12-4, the J call TRBJ2-7, with 9 bases identical to TRBD1. The CDR3 has 12 amino acids. CDR3 nucleotides: TGTGCCAGCAGTTTATCCCCCCGGGACAGGGTCTTC. It encodes CASSLSPRDRVF.

This chain joins TRBV7-8 and TRBJ1-2, with 7 positions matching TRBD1. Per the germline V gene, CDR1 is SGHVS and CDR2 is FQNEAQ. The CDR3 extends over 13 amino acids. After removal of 4 bases from V and 8 bases from J, the junction contained 7 bases not matched to a gene. CDR3 coding DNA: TGTGCCAGCAGCTCAACAGGGGCGCGGGGCTACACCTTC. Translation: CASSSTGARGYTF.

The chain is built from TRBV4-2 and TRBJ1-6, with TRBD1 as a possible D gene (6 bases). In germline, CDR1 is LGHNA, CDR2 YNFKEQ. The CDR3 consists of 17 residues. V was pared by 0 bases and J by 6 bases, with 15 bases between. The CDR3 is CASSQDRGGGGNSPLHF. DNA of the CDR3: TGTGCCAGCAGCCAAGATCGGGGCGGGGGCGGTAATTCACCCCTCCACTTT.

This chain's CDR3 is CATSLEGLGGSNQPQHF. The CDR3 DNA reads as TGCGCCACCTCTCTTGAGGGTTTGGGTGGAAGCAATCAGCCCCAGCATTTT. This chain connects TRBV10-1 to TRBJ1-5, with no clear D. Per germline, CDR1 WNHNN and CDR2 SYGVQD (reference sequence). Deletions cut 10 bases from V and 1 base from J, with 23 bases between. The CDR3 contains 17 residues.

The chain links TRBV13 to TRBJ2-1, with 11 bases fitting TRBD2. CDR3 length equals 16 residues. CDR1 is PRHDT, CDR2 FYEKMQ, per germline (reference sequence). V shed 4 bases, J shed 2 bases, and the junction held 4 bases outside the gene matches. For the CDR3, the DNA is TGTGCCAGCAGCTCACGACTAGCGGGACCCTACAATGAGCAGTTCTTC. It is translated as CASSSRLAGPYNEQFF.